This TCR beta chain was obtained from a study of CD8 T cells in Susac syndrome. This CDR3 has 11 amino acids. Trimming removed 1 base from V and 10 bases from J, with 11 bases in between. Germline V gene data show CDR1 as DFQATT and CDR2 as SNEGSKA (reference sequence). Random hexamers were used to reverse transcribe an amount of roughly 0.45 to 1 ug RNA. An immunoSEQ multiplex PCR generated amplified TCR beta CDR3 products spanning 54 Vbeta and 13 Jbeta. TCRdb recomputed calls from the immunoSEQ multiplex PCR reads with MiXCR, one row per CDR3 protein. The sample has 140,000 to 150,000 distinct CDR3 sequences, approximately 94% seen once.

The sequence was collected from a human donor with Susac syndrome. Sequencing used CD4+ T cells from PBMCs. The chain couples TRBV20-1 to TRBJ2-7; no clear D. This CDR3 reads CSARGPTGQYF. CDR3 coding DNA: TGCAGTGCTAGAGGTCCAACCGGCCAGTACTTC.